The 5 T cell receptor beta chains reported below all come from one sample, sequenced in a study of regulatory T cells in long-lasting Graves disease. Documented time point: newly diagnosed GD, antithyroid drugs for less than 3 months. Extracted PBMC RNA gave rise to the TCR library. The authors built TCR beta libraries using iRepertoire HTBI primers and Arm-PCR of CDR3 regions. TCRdb re-called the multiplex PCR reads through MiXCR, storing one row per CDR3 protein. The sample has roughly 400,000 distinct CDR3 sequences; approximately 15% are singletons. These data were also filed under a second study, of T cells in Graves' hyperthyroidism and ophthalmopathy.

The specimen comprised peripheral blood mononuclear cells (PBMCs), sampled at new diagnosis, from a patient treated with antithyroid drugs. The source of these receptors is a woman between 35 and 50 years old with Graves disease.

This clonotype was detected only a few times. The chain recombines TRBV5-1 with TRBJ2-2; D not resolved. CDR3 length: 15 residues. Trimming stripped 5 bases from V and 4 bases from J, with 15 bases between. CDR1 SGHRS and CDR2 YFSETQ come from the germline V gene. CDR3 bases: TGCGCCAGCAGTTTCGGGCCGTCGGGCACCGGGGAGCTGTTTTTT. Translated, it gives CASSFGPSGTGELFF.

This clonotype was counted at least ten times. The chain employs TRBV7-8 and TRBJ2-5; maybe TRBD1 (6 bases). Trimming took off 2 bases at V and 5 bases at J, with 15 bases between the two ends. CDR1 is SGHVS, CDR2 FQNEAQ, per germline. The CDR3 loop spans 15 amino acids. The CDR3 DNA reads TGTGCCAGCAGCTTAAGGGCAATAAGGGGGGAGACCCAGTACTTC. Residues: CASSLRAIRGETQYF.

This clonotype has just a few counts. The chain employs TRBV7-2 and TRBJ1-2; D is uncertain. CDR1 SGHTA and CDR2 FQGNSA come from the germline V gene. CDR3 length: 15 residues. V lost 1 base to trimming and J lost 2 bases, with 11 bases between them. The CDR3 region has the DNA TGTGCCAGCAGCTTAGACCCGGGAGGGAACTATGGCTACACCTTC. It yields the protein CASSLDPGGNYGYTF.

This chain uses TRBV7-9 with TRBJ2-1; 8 nucleotides match TRBD2. CDR3 length: 14 amino acids. The V segment lost 2 bases and the J segment 10 bases; nucleotides outside the gene matches: 7. Germline CDR1 is SEHNR and CDR2 is FQNEAQ (reference sequence). The CDR3 region has the DNA TGTGCCAGCAGCTTAACGGGGGGGGCGAGCGAGCAGTTCTTC. Its protein product is CASSLTGGASEQFF.

This clonotype was recorded at least ten times. This sequence joins TRBV2 and TRBJ2-1; D gene uncertain. CDR1 SNHLY and CDR2 FYNNEI come from the germline V gene. This CDR3 has 14 amino acids. Trimming removed 3 bases at V and 7 bases at J, with 13 bases between. The CDR3 protein is CASSDRTSTNEQFF. CDR3 nucleotides: TGTGCCAGCAGTGACCGGACCAGTACAAATGAGCAGTTCTTC. The full variable domain, with the rest looked up from reference TRBV2 and TRBJ2-1, is EPEVTQTPSHQVTQMGQEVILRCVPISNHLYFYWYRQILGQKVEFLVSFYNNEISEKSEIFDDQFSVERPDGSNFTLKIRSTKLEDSAMYFCASSDRTSTNEQFFGPGTRLTVL.